Described below is a single T cell receptor (beta chain) sequence and its context. This CDR3 comprises 14 residues. V was trimmed by 8 bases and J by 3 bases, leaving 14 bases between them. In germline, CDR1 is MNHEY, CDR2 SVGAGI. Methods used by the authors: Estimated nucleated cell counts came from reference gene primer amplification. The protocol was immunoSEQ multiplex PCR, while the TCRdb copy is restricted to in-frame clones and leaves out a portion. V, J and clone size reflect that table, while D and trimming were determined from the DNA. The sample lists a few hundred thousand clones; approximately 88% were seen once. This sample is part of a study of blood T cell repertoires in COVID-19. Overall study: In each case, the material was cDNA or gDNA derived from T cells, B-cell-depleted T cells, or PBMCs.

The sequenced material came from peripheral blood. This chain joins TRBV6-5 and TRBJ1-5; perhaps TRBD1 as D (6 bases). The origin of this receptor is a man over 45 with acute or convalescent COVID-19. The CDR3 DNA reads TGTGCCAGCCGGCGCCCAGGGGACAATCAGCCCCAGCATTTT. Amino acid sequence: CASRRPGDNQPQHF.